This entry is about one T cell receptor (beta chain). What it binds is unknown. This record comes from a study of cytomegalovirus exposure and HLA in healthy donors. Turning to the study itself: Researchers found that just over 80% of 350 to 500 genotyped donors fell within the Caucasian-associated ancestry cluster.

Whole-study findings and limits: Relative to the approximately 700-donor mean, N-insertions were reportedly fewer in an Asian-associated ancestry cluster in a later analysis. Cytomegalovirus-associated status was assigned to more than 150 TCR beta chains.

Primers for the PCR totalled 60 Vbeta and 13 Jbeta. Assay used: immunoSEQ multiplex PCR; TCRdb lists only in-frame clones, some missing. The repertoire holds some 200,000 clones, 70% seen once, with 2.6% in the top ten. The TCR originated in a man in his forties in good health and CMV-seropositive. Material: PBMCs.

The CDR3 protein is CASSMGEDGSSFYEQYF. DNA of the CDR3: TGTGCCAGTAGTATGGGGGAGGATGGATCCAGTTTTTATGAGCAGTACTTC. The chain has TRBV19 and TRBJ2-7, with D perhaps TRBD2 (6 bases). Germline V gene data show CDR1 as LNHDA and CDR2 as SQIVND (reference sequence). Trimming took 3 bases from V and 7 from J, leaving 25 bases between them. The CDR3 spans 17 residues.